This T cell receptor beta chain was documented in a study of blood T cell repertoires in COVID-19. Authors' data handling: Reference gene primer amplification gave nucleated cell count estimates. The data were produced by immunoSEQ multiplex PCR, yet TCRdb's version contains in-frame clones alone and is incomplete. V and J calls and clone size follow that table, whereas D and trimming were derived from the DNA. The sample carries 300,000 to 350,000 clones, around 90% recorded once. The source of this sequence is a middle-aged woman with COVID-19, enrolled during active disease. The sequenced material came from peripheral blood.

This chain's CDR3 is CASSWRLAGDSTDTQYF. For the CDR3, the DNA is TGTGCCAGCAGTTGGAGACTAGCGGGAGATTCCACAGATACGCAGTATTTT. This chain links TRBV28 with TRBJ2-3; 12 nucleotides line up with TRBD2. This CDR3 comprises 17 residues. After removal of 4 bases from V and 2 bases from J, the junction contained 7 bases not matched to a gene. Germline CDR1 MDHEN, CDR2 SYDVKM.